These 23 T cell receptor beta chains were sequenced from one sample in a study of human T cells and chemical hapten exposure. Time point: patch test 2, 6 weeks after DPC sensitization. Treatment specified: therapeutic diphenylcyclopropenone sensitization with weekly scalp DPC. TCRdb re-derived calls from the RACE reads in MiXCR, one entry per CDR3 protein. In the table there are nearly 55,000 distinct CDR3 sequences, around 10% of which are singletons. Specimen: whole blood, collected in connection with sensitization to the hapten diphenylcyclopropenone (DPC). These receptors originate from a woman aged 50 to 60 with alopecia areata. Some clones in this sample may be carry-over from other donors' samples.

This clonotype was seen ten or more times. The chain recombines TRBV21-1 with TRBJ2-5. TRBV21-1 is a pseudogene. There are 15 residues in the CDR3. CDR3 protein: CASSKPRTKSETQYF. The CDR3 DNA is TGTGCCAGCAGCAAACCGCGGACCAAGTCGGAGACCCAGTACTTC.

The chain is built from TRBV12-3 or TRBV12-4 and TRBJ2-3, with 7 bases lining up with TRBD1. The CDR3 spans 16 residues. J lost 0 bases, V lost 3 bases, and 6 bases had no gene match. This CDR3 reads CASSLDRRPSTDTQYF. CDR3 bases: TGTGCCAGCAGTTTGGACAGGCGGCCTAGCACAGATACGCAGTATTTT.

This clonotype was picked up a small number of times. The gene calls are TRBV7-2 and TRBJ2-1, with 8 positions matching TRBD2. CDR3 length: 13 amino acids. Germline V lookup: CDR1 SGHTA, CDR2 FQGNSA. The junction had 6 bases not matched to a gene; V was cut back by 5 bases and J by 9 bases. The CDR3 DNA reads TGTGCCAGCAGCCCGGGACTAGACGCTGAGCAGTTCTTC. Protein product: CASSPGLDAEQFF.

The sample holds a few counts of this clonotype. This chain connects TRBV5-1 to TRBJ1-4, with D tentatively TRBD1 (5 bases). V lost 3 bases, J lost 2 bases, and 8 bases lay in between. Germline loops: CDR1 SGHRS, CDR2 YFSETQ. The CDR3 is 14 residues long. The DNA for the CDR3 is TGCGCCAGCAGCTCGGGACGGACTAATGAAAAACTGTTTTTT. This codes for CASSSGRTNEKLFF.

This clonotype was seen at least ten times. V gene TRBV14 combines with J gene TRBJ1-1, with D unresolved. This CDR3 region has 15 residues. V lost 2 bases, J lost 0 bases, and 10 bases lay in between. Germline-derived CDR1 and CDR2 are SGHDN and FVKESK. This CDR3 is CASSQIQPMNTEAFF. In nucleotides, the CDR3 is TGTGCCAGCAGCCAAATCCAGCCCATGAACACTGAAGCTTTCTTT.

The chain is built from TRBV12-3 or TRBV12-4 and TRBJ1-5; 8 bases agree with TRBD1. The length of the CDR3 is 14 residues. Unmatched junction bases numbered 5, after V lost 5 bases and J lost 5 bases. CDR3 residues: CASSLQGADQPQHF. The DNA for the CDR3 is TGTGCCAGCAGTCTTCAGGGGGCTGATCAGCCCCAGCATTTT.

V is TRBV12-3 or TRBV12-4 and J is TRBJ2-1; the match to TRBD2 covers 10 bases. The CDR3 is made up of 13 amino acids. Losses at the gene ends were 7 bases for V and 4 bases for J; bases not matched to a gene: 1. This CDR3 reads CASKTSGYNEQFF. The CDR3 nucleotides are TGTGCCAGCAAGACTAGCGGGTACAATGAGCAGTTCTTC.

This chain joins TRBV28 and TRBJ1-5; 9 bases agree with TRBD1. The length of the CDR3 is 16 residues. Per germline, CDR1 MDHEN and CDR2 SYDVKM. J lost 3 bases, V lost 7 bases, and 10 bases had no gene match. The CDR3 spells CASIKSGTGNNQPQHF. The CDR3, as DNA: TGTGCCAGCATCAAGTCCGGGACAGGGAACAATCAGCCCCAGCATTTT.

The chain couples TRBV2 to TRBJ1-5, with D possibly TRBD1 on 5 matching bases. CDR1 is SNHLY and CDR2 is FYNNEI in the germline V gene. The V end was cut by 1 base, the J end by 7 bases, with 11 bases between. This CDR3 spans 14 amino acids. The CDR3 region is CASSEGQGGQPQHF. In nucleotides, the CDR3 is TGTGCCAGCAGTGAAGGGCAGGGTGGACAGCCCCAGCATTTT. Using reference TRBV2 and TRBJ1-5 for the parts outside the CDR3, the full variable domain is EPEVTQTPSHQVTQMGQEVILRCVPISNHLYFYWYRQILGQKVEFLVSFYNNEISEKSEIFDDQFSVERPDGSNFTLKIRSTKLEDSAMYFCASSEGQGGQPQHFGDGTRLSIL.

This clonotype appeared a few times. The V call is TRBV11-1, the J call TRBJ2-7; no clear D gene. In germline, CDR1 is SGHAT, CDR2 FQDESV (reference sequence). The CDR3 is made up of 13 amino acids. The V end lost 1 base, the J end lost 2 bases, and 6 bases lay between the germline ends. CDR3 bases: TGTGCCAGCAGCTTAGTTGTCACCTACGAGCAGTACTTC. It codes for CASSLVVTYEQYF.

This sequence joins TRBV20-1 and TRBJ2-7; TRBD2 agrees at 14 bases. Germline CDR1 DFQATT, CDR2 SNEGSKA (reference sequence). V dropped 3 bases and J dropped 0; count of bases not matched to a gene: 10. This CDR3 region has 18 residues. Written as DNA, the CDR3 is TGCAGTGCTAGTGGGACTAGCGGGAGTTCCTACTTCTCCTACGAGCAGTACTTC. Translated: CSASGTSGSSYFSYEQYF.

This clonotype was counted many times. V gene TRBV3-1 combines with J gene TRBJ1-1; D may be TRBD1 (6 bases). Germline CDR1 is LGHDT and CDR2 is YNNKEL (reference sequence). The CDR3 has 15 amino acids. V lost 0 bases and J 4 bases, leaving 12 bases between the germline ends. CDR3: CASSQEGGHGTEAFF. Written as DNA, the CDR3 is TGTGCCAGCAGCCAAGAAGGGGGGCACGGCACTGAAGCTTTCTTT.

This clonotype was observed a handful of times. The chain combines TRBV5-1 with TRBJ2-3; either TRBD1 or TRBD2 may supply D (5 bases each). V lost 4 bases, J lost 8 bases, and 17 bases lay in between. CDR3 size: 14 residues. Germline lookup yields CDR1 SGHRS and CDR2 YFSETQ. The DNA for the CDR3 is TGCGCCAGCAGCCTGGGGGAGACCCAGGGTACGCAGTATTTT. It yields the protein CASSLGETQGTQYF.

This clonotype has just a few counts. The chain is built from TRBV2 and TRBJ1-5, with a possible D match to TRBD1 (5 bases). The CDR3 extends over 11 amino acids. The germline V and J ends were trimmed by 8 bases and 5 bases, with 7 bases remaining between them. CDR1 and CDR2 from the germline V gene are SNHLY and FYNNEI. CDR3 bases: TGTGCCAGCGGGGGGGATCAGCCCCAGCATTTT. Encoded protein: CASGGDQPQHF.

The chain carries TRBV11-2 and TRBJ2-5; 7 nucleotides match TRBD1. The CDR3 length is 12 residues. Germline V gene data show CDR1 as SGHAT and CDR2 as FQNNGV. With 6 bases clipped from V and 7 bases from J, the junction kept 5 bases outside the gene matches. The CDR3 loop is CASRLGDRTQYF. Written as DNA, the CDR3 is TGTGCCAGCAGGCTAGGGGACAGGACCCAGTACTTC.

This clonotype came up a few times. The V call is TRBV4-3, the J call TRBJ2-7; D is perhaps TRBD1 or TRBD2 (5 bases each). V was pared by 0 bases and J by 7 bases, with 22 bases between. Germline V gene sequence: CDR1 LGHNA, CDR2 YSLEER. This CDR3 spans 17 amino acids. The CDR3 loop reads CASSQDYGSVGVREQYF. CDR3 DNA sequence: TGCGCCAGCAGCCAAGATTACGGTAGCGTAGGGGTAAGAGAGCAGTACTTC.

The table lists this clonotype with many counts. This sequence joins TRBV28 and TRBJ1-1; 7 nucleotides agree with TRBD1. Per germline, CDR1 MDHEN and CDR2 SYDVKM. The junction had 15 bases not matched to a gene; V was cut back by 4 bases and J by 7 bases. The CDR3 extends over 16 amino acids. The CDR3 here is CASSSPGQTSRGEAFF. The DNA of the CDR3 is TGTGCCAGCAGTTCGCCGGGACAGACATCCAGGGGTGAAGCTTTCTTT.

This clonotype came up a few times. This chain joins TRBV10-2 and TRBJ1-1; no clear D. V lost 4 bases and J lost 0, with 15 bases in between. Germline V CDR1 and CDR2: WSHSY, SAAADI. The CDR3 contains 16 residues. In nucleotides, the CDR3 is TGCGCCAGCAGTGCGAGTGCGAGGCAGATGAACACTGAAGCTTTCTTT. Translation gives CASSASARQMNTEAFF.

This chain links TRBV6-5 with TRBJ2-7, with D possibly being TRBD2 (6 bases). Germline CDR1 MNHEY, CDR2 SVGAGI. This CDR3 spans 15 amino acids. Trimming cost V 6 bases and J 3 bases, with 18 bases left between them. CDR3 DNA: TGTGCCAGCAGCCCTAGGCAAGGAGGGTTCTACGAGCAGTACTTC. Translating gives CASSPRQGGFYEQYF.

CDR3 nucleotides: TGTGCCAGCAGCTTGCTGGGTGCGGGGAACACTGAAGCTTTCTTT. Protein product: CASSLLGAGNTEAFF. The chain has TRBV5-6 and TRBJ1-1; no clear D. Trimming took off 1 base at V and 1 base at J, with 11 bases between the two ends. Germline V CDR1 and CDR2: SGHDT, YYEEEE. This CDR3 region has 15 residues.

The V and J genes are TRBV4-2 and TRBJ2-7; 8 bases align to TRBD2. The CDR3 has 19 amino acids. V gave up 4 bases and J gave up 1 base; unmatched junction bases: 18. Germline assignment: CDR1 LGHNA and CDR2 YNFKEQ. The CDR3 spells CASSLNSGTRGGRSYEQYF. CDR3 coding DNA: TGTGCCAGCAGCCTTAACTCTGGCACCCGCGGGGGGAGGTCCTACGAGCAGTACTTC.

The chain couples TRBV3-1 to TRBJ2-7; D ambiguous. Trimming cost V 0 bases and J 2 bases, with 5 bases left between them. Germline assignment: CDR1 LGHDT and CDR2 YNNKEL (reference sequence). This CDR3 region has 13 residues. The CDR3 is CASSQDGPYEQYF. For the CDR3, the DNA is TGTGCCAGCAGCCAAGACGGCCCCTACGAGCAGTACTTC.

This clonotype was seen a handful of times. V usage is TRBV3-1 and J usage is TRBJ2-7, with 10 nucleotides matching TRBD2. This CDR3 contains 13 residues. After removal of 3 bases from V and 4 bases from J, the junction contained 0 bases not matched to a gene. CDR1 LGHDT and CDR2 YNNKEL come from the germline V gene (reference sequence). CDR3 nucleotide sequence: TGTGCCAGCAGCCAGACTAGCGGGTACGAGCAGTACTTC. Protein sequence: CASSQTSGYEQYF.